Presented here are 8 T cell receptor beta chains from one specimen sequenced in a study of blood T cell repertoires in COVID-19. This table comes from immunoSEQ multiplex PCR, and its TCRdb copy is limited to in-frame clones, with some not included. The profile covers 50,000 to 75,000 clones, with around 93% appearing a single time and approximately 2.9% taken by the ten largest. The sample was peripheral blood. The receptors shown here come from a man aged 65-85 years with active COVID-19.

CDR3 region: CASRLVWGQGLGYGYTF. The CDR3 DNA follows: TGTGCAAGTCGCTTAGTATGGGGACAGGGCTTAGGCTATGGCTACACCTTC. The chain joins TRBV12-2 to TRBJ1-2; whether TRBD1, the table's D call, matches the DNA was not checked. TRBV12-2 is tagged as a pseudogene. The CDR3 length is 17 residues.

The J gene is TRBJ1-4, the V gene TRBV6-2 or TRBV6-3; D gene unclear. The V gene's germline CDR1 is MNHEY and CDR2 SVGEGT. CDR3 size: 14 residues. With 6 bases removed from V and 5 bases from J, the gap between germline ends came to 13 bases. CDR3 sequence: CASSTGNSNEKLFF. In nucleotides, the CDR3 is TGTGCCAGCAGCACCGGGAACTCAAATGAAAAACTGTTTTTT.

This chain connects TRBV19 to TRBJ1-4; D is perhaps TRBD1 (6 bases). Trimming shortened V by 5 bases and J by 6 bases, and 10 bases separated the two germline ends. Germline V gene sequence: CDR1 LNHDA, CDR2 SQIVND (reference sequence). The CDR3 covers 13 residues. CDR3: CASSGQGYEKLFF. CDR3 DNA sequence: TGTGCCAGTAGTGGCCAGGGGTATGAAAAACTGTTTTTT.

This clone was detected only once. This rearrangement joins TRBV4-2 to TRBJ2-6; 7 bases are shared with TRBD1. There are 16 residues in the CDR3. Trimming cost V 1 base and J 3 bases; bases outside gene matches: 3. CDR1 LGHNA and CDR2 YNFKEQ come from the germline V gene. The CDR3 here is CASSQGQGSGANVLTF. The CDR3 nucleotides read TGTGCCAGCAGCCAAGGACAGGGAAGTGGGGCCAACGTCCTGACTTTC.

The CDR3 region is CASSSYRLQNTDTQYF. In nucleotides, the CDR3 is TGTGCCAGCAGTTCCTACCGGTTACAGAACACAGATACGCAGTATTTT. The rearrangement joins TRBV6-2 or TRBV6-3 to TRBJ2-3; D is uncertain. CDR3 length equals 16 residues. CDR1 and CDR2 from the germline V gene are MNHEY and SVGEGT. Trimming took off 4 bases at V and 2 bases at J, with 16 bases between the two ends.

The chain carries TRBV9 and TRBJ2-3, with a weak D call TRBD1 (6 bases). CDR1 is SGDLS and CDR2 is YYNGEE in the germline V gene. The CDR3 sequence is 20 residues long. Trimming cost V 0 bases and J 2 bases, with 25 bases left between them. CDR3 DNA sequence: TGTGCCAGCAGCGTAGCAGGGGCCAGCTTTACCCACGGGGACACAGATACGCAGTATTTT. This translates into CASSVAGASFTHGDTDTQYF.

About this clone itself: Its ends do not fully match the called genes, so a read error is possible. This chain links TRBV5-6 with TRBJ2-1; TRBD1 matches 9 bases. Germline CDR1 and CDR2: SGHDT and YYEEEE. The CDR3 totals 15 residues. The CDR3 reads CASSLEGTGTNEQFF. The CDR3 DNA sequence: TGTGCCAGCAGTTTGGAGGGGACAGGGACGAATGAGCAGTTCTTC.

The V gene is TRBV6-5, the J gene TRBJ2-2; D perhaps matches TRBD2 (5 bases). This CDR3 has 16 residues. CDR1 is MNHEY and CDR2 is SVGAGI in the germline V gene. The V end lost 4 bases, the J end lost 4 bases, and 16 bases lay between the germline ends. The CDR3 loop is CASSLPPRGGTGELFF. The DNA for the CDR3 is TGTGCCAGCAGTTTACCCCCCCGGGGTGGCACCGGGGAGCTGTTTTTT.